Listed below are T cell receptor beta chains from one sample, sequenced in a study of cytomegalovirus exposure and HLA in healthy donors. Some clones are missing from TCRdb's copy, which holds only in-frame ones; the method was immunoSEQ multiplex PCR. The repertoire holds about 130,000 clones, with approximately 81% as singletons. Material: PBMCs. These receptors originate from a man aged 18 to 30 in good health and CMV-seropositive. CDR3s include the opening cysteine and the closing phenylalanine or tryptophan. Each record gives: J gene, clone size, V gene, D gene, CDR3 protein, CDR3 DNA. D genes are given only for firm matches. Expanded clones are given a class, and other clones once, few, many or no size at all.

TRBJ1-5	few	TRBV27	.	CASSSQSNQPQHF	TGTGCCAGCAGTTCCCAGTCAAATCAGCCCCAGCATTTT
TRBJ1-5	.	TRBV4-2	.	CASSQESSSNQPQHF	TGTGCCAGCAGCCAAGAATCATCTAGCAATCAGCCCCAGCATTTT
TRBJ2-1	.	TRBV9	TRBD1	CASSVGTGELLDEQFF	TGTGCCAGCAGCGTAGGGACAGGGGAGTTGCTCGATGAGCAGTTCTTC
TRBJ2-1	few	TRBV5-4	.	CASSLGGYNEQFF	TGTGCCAGCAGCTTAGGGGGCTACAATGAGCAGTTCTTC
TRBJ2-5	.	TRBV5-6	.	CASSLVSIAGVETQYF	TGTGCCAGCAGCTTGGTGTCAATTGCAGGGGTCGAGACCCAGTACTTC
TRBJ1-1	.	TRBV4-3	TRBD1	CASSQNTGTGVTKAFF	TGCGCCAGCAGCCAAAATACCGGGACAGGGGTCACTAAAGCTTTCTTT
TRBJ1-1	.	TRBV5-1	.	CASSAKSGKSTEAFF	TGCGCCAGCAGCGCCAAATCAGGGAAGAGCACTGAAGCTTTCTTT
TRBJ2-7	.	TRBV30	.	CAWSVPGGEQYF	TGTGCCTGGAGTGTACCCGGGGGCGAGCAGTACTTC
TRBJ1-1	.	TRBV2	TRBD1	CASRRGQGASPEAFF	TGTGCCAGCAGAAGAGGACAGGGGGCTTCTCCTGAAGCTTTCTTT
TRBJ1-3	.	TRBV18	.	CASSPSRAASGNTIYF	TGTGCCAGCTCACCATCCAGGGCGGCCTCTGGAAACACCATATATTTT
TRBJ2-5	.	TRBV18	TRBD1	CASSPDRATQETQYF	TGTGCCAGCTCACCCGACAGGGCAACCCAAGAGACCCAGTACTTC
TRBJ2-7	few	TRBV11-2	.	CASRQGTYEQYF	TGTGCCAGCCGCCAGGGGACCTACGAGCAGTACTTC
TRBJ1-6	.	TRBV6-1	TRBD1	CASSDVLTGGGYNSPLHF	TGTGCCAGCAGTGACGTATTGACAGGGGGAGGGTATAATTCACCCCTCCACTTT
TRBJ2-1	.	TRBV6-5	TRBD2	CASTHLAGEYHEQFF	TGTGCCAGCACCCATTTAGCGGGAGAGTACCATGAGCAGTTCTTC
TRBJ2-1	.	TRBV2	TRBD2	CASSQTSGMKWSYNEQFF	TGTGCCAGCAGTCAGACTAGCGGGATGAAGTGGTCCTACAATGAGCAGTTCTTC
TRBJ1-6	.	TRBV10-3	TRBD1	CAIKDHRGHGNSPLHF	TGTGCCATCAAGGATCACAGGGGGCACGGGAATTCACCCCTCCACTTT
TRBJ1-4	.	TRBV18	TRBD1	CASSTRQGWANEKLFF	TGTGCCAGCTCAACGAGACAGGGGTGGGCTAATGAAAAACTGTTTTTT
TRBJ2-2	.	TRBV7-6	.	CASSHKAGTNTGELFF	TGTGCCAGCAGCCATAAGGCGGGTACGAACACCGGGGAGCTGTTTTTT
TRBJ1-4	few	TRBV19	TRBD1	CASRQGFTQEKLFF	TGTGCCAGTCGACAGGGCTTCACCCAGGAAAAACTGTTTTTT
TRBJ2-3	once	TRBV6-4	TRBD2	CASSNSAGVADTQYF	TGTGCCAGCAGTAACTCAGCGGGGGTTGCAGATACGCAGTATTTT
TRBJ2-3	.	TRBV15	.	CATSRGVMASADTQYF	TGTGCCACCAGCAGAGGAGTAATGGCAAGCGCAGATACGCAGTATTTT
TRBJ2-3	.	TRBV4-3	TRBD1	CASSQEIRQGGQSIFTDTQYF	TGCGCCAGCAGCCAAGAAATCCGACAGGGGGGCCAATCAATCTTTACAGATACGCAGTATTTT
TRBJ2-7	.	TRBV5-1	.	CASSLRGIIYEQYF	TGCGCCAGCAGCTTGAGGGGAATAATCTACGAGCAGTACTTC
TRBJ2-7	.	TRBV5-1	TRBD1	CASSLGWTGEREQYF	TGCGCCAGCAGCTTGGGTTGGACAGGGGAGCGCGAGCAGTACTTC
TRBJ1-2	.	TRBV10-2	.	CASSAFIGGGFYGYTF	TGCGCCAGCAGTGCATTCATCGGAGGAGGATTCTATGGCTACACCTTC
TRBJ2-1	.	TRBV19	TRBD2	CASSAGLAVSSYNEQFF	TGTGCCAGTAGTGCCGGACTAGCGGTGAGCTCCTACAATGAGCAGTTCTTC
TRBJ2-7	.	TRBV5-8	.	CASSWMEDWSSYEQYF	TGTGCCAGCAGCTGGATGGAGGACTGGAGCTCCTACGAGCAGTACTTC
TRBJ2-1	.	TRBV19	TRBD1	CASSPYTGGESTEQFF	TGTGCCAGCAGCCCGTATACAGGGGGCGAGAGCACTGAGCAGTTCTTC
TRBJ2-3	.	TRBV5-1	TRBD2	CASSLVILAGTDTQYF	TGCGCCAGCAGCTTGGTTATACTAGCGGGCACAGATACGCAGTATTTT
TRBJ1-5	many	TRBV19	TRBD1	CASSPEEGTGYQPQHF	TGTGCCAGTAGTCCCGAGGAGGGGACAGGATATCAGCCCCAGCATTTT
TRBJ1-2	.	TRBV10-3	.	CAIKLGVAGYTF	TGTGCCATCAAGCTCGGGGTGGCGGGCTACACCTTC
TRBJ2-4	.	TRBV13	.	CASSYGGPFQAKNIQYF	TGTGCCAGCAGCTACGGAGGACCGTTCCAAGCCAAAAACATTCAGTACTTC
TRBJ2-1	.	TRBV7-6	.	CASSLNSAEQFF	TGTGCCAGCAGCTTAAATAGCGCTGAGCAGTTCTTC
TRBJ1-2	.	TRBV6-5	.	CASSYEGVGYGYTF	TGTGCCAGCAGTTACGAGGGCGTGGGGTATGGCTACACCTTC
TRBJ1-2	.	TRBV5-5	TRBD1	CASCLGQGNWLYGYTF	TGTGCCAGCTGTCTGGGACAGGGTAATTGGTTGTATGGCTACACCTTC
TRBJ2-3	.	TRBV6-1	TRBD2	CASSGLAGGRGTQYF	TGTGCCAGCAGTGGACTAGCGGGGGGAAGGGGGACGCAGTATTTT
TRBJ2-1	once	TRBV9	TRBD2	CASSARDYTYNEQFF	TGTGCCAGCAGCGCCCGGGACTATACATACAATGAGCAGTTCTTC
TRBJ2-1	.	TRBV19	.	CASSDQQGFSYNEQFF	TGTGCCAGTAGTGACCAACAGGGCTTTTCCTACAATGAGCAGTTCTTC
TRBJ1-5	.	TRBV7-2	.	CASSINREQPQHF	TGTGCCAGCAGCATTAACAGGGAGCAGCCCCAGCATTTT
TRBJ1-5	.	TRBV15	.	CATSKIPGGKHNQPQHF	TGTGCCACCAGCAAAATACCAGGTGGTAAGCACAATCAGCCCCAGCATTTT
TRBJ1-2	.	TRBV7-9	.	CASSRATNYGYTF	TGTGCCAGCAGCAGAGCCACTAACTATGGCTACACCTTC